This TCR beta chain was sequenced for a study of T-cell reconstitution after alpha-beta-depleted transplantation in children. TCRbeta library preparation incorporated unique molecular identifiers. In TCRdb, the PCR reads were re-called with MiXCR into one record per CDR3 protein. This sample has 100,000 or so distinct CDR3 sequences, with under 9% found just once. Study outcomes and limitations: Certain patients had high TCRbeta diversity at day 60, and it came from recipient T cells and thymic progenitors that survived.

This clonotype occurred many times. The antigen is not known. Trimming took 0 bases from V and 4 from J; bases not matched to a gene: 8. This CDR3 is built from 17 residues. Per the germline V gene, CDR1 is LGHDT and CDR2 is YNNKEL (reference sequence). The sequence was collected from a boy aged 2-9 years with acute lymphoblastic leukemia, due to receive a stem cell transplant. The sample in question was PBMCs, obtained before TCRalphabeta/CD19-depleted stem cell transplant. V is TRBV3-1 and J is TRBJ2-1; 8 bases align to TRBD2. The CDR3 nucleotides read TGTGCCAGCAGCCAAGAAGGGCGGGGGGCCAATTACAATGAGCAGTTCTTC. Translating gives CASSQEGRGANYNEQFF.